This T cell receptor beta chain is from a study of beta chain features in type 1 diabetes. Sorting with CD45RO/CCR7/CD25/CD127/CD95/CD27 yielded naive, central memory, regulatory and stem-like memory CD4+ cells. This clone was seen only a few times. Its antigen remains unidentified. The ends were cut back, 0 bases at V and 7 bases at J, with 14 bases in the middle. Looked up from germline, CDR1 is SGHDT and CDR2 is YYEEEE. CDR3 length: 15 amino acids. Investigators reverse transcribed all isolated RNA, so they sequenced expressed TCRB transcripts. Generated by immunoSEQ multiplex PCR, the TCRdb table keeps only in-frame clones and is missing some. Of about 930,000 clones listed, 15% to 20% are singletons. Study results and caveats: TCRB CDR3s from Type 1 diabetes patients were moderately but significantly shorter in all four CD4+ subsets. VDJ junctions from type 1 diabetes patients carried fewer insertions and larger deletions.

This chain joins TRBV5-6 and TRBJ2-1; TRBD2 might be the D (6 bases). The sample taken for sequencing was naive CD4+ T cells from blood. This receptor was identified in a woman aged 18 to 35 in good health. The CDR3 region has the DNA TGTGCCAGCAGCTTGGGACGACTAGTTTGGAATGAGCAGTTCTTC. Amino acid sequence: CASSLGRLVWNEQFF.